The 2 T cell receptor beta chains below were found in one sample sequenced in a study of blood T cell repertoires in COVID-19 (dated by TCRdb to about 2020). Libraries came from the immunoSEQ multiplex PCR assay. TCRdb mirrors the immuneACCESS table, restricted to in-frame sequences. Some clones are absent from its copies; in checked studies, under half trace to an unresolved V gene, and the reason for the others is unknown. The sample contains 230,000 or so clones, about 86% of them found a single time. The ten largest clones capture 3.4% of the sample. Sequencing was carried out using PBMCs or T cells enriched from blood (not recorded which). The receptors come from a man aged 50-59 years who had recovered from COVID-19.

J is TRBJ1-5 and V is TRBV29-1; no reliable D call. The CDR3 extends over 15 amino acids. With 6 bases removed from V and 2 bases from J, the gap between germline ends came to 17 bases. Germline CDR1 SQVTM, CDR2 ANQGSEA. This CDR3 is CSVADGILGNQPQHF. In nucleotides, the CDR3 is TGCAGCGTCGCGGACGGGATTTTGGGCAATCAGCCCCAGCATTTT.

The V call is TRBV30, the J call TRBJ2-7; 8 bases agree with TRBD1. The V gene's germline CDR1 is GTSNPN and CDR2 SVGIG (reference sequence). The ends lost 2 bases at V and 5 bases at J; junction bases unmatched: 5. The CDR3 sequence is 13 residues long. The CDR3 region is CAWSKDRGDEQYF. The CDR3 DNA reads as TGTGCCTGGAGTAAAGACAGGGGCGACGAGCAGTACTTC.